The entry below gives a single TCR beta chain sequence along with its context. Produced via immunoSEQ multiplex PCR; TCRdb's table is partial and in-frame only. The table lists about 340,000 clones, about 89% of them singletons, with about 6% in the top ten. V lost 3 bases and J lost 10; bases outside the gene matches: 6. Germline V gene lookup returns CDR1 SGHTA and CDR2 FQGNSA. The CDR3 consists of 14 residues. These data are taken from a study of blood T cell repertoires in COVID-19. The TCR comes from a woman aged 50 to 65 with COVID-19, enrolled during active disease. Sequenced: peripheral blood. This chain joins TRBV7-2 and TRBJ1-6; 7 nucleotides align to TRBD1. CDR3 in DNA: TGTGCCAGCAGCTTTAGGGACAGTCAATCACCCCTCCACTTT. This sequence encodes CASSFRDSQSPLHF. The complete variable domain, with remaining parts taken from reference TRBV7-2 and TRBJ1-6, reads GAGVSQSPSNKVTEKGKDVELRCDPISGHTALYWYRQSLGQGLEFLIYFQGNSAPDKSGLPSDRFSAERTGGSVSTLTIQRTQQEDSAVYLCASSFRDSQSPLHFGNGTRLTVT.